A selection of T cell receptor beta chains follows, all from one sample in a study of patients and donors after allogeneic stem cell transplantation. TCRdb independently ran MiXCR on the RT-PCR reads; one entry per CDR3 protein. Of 400,000 to 500,000 distinct CDR3 sequences in the sample, about a sixth were seen once. The sequencing input was blood, either unsorted or a sorted T cell fraction (not recorded which). These receptors all come from a human donor who was either an allogeneic HSCT recipient or a stem cell or donor lymphocyte infusion donor (not recorded which). It is not recorded whose cells these are; they may come from a transplant donor. CDR3s include the opening cysteine and the closing phenylalanine or tryptophan. The D gene is left open where the match is weak. Rows may omit the clone size; those that give it use once, few, many or a size class.

v_call,j_call,d_call,clone_size,cdr3_aa,cdr3_nt
TRBV29-1,TRBJ1-5,NA,NA,CSVAGSNSNQPQHF,TGCAGCGTTGCAGGGTCGAATAGCAATCAGCCCCAGCATTTT
TRBV7-9,TRBJ2-2,NA,many,CASSPDLTGELFF,TGTGCCAGCAGCCCGGACCTTACCGGGGAGCTGTTTTTT
TRBV30,TRBJ2-7,NA,NA,CAWSVWDGNEQNF,TGTGCCTGGAGTGTCTGGGATGGGAACGAGCAGAACTTC
TRBV7-9,TRBJ1-2,NA,once,CASWTGNYGYTF,TGTGCCAGCTGGACGGGGAACTATGGCTACACCTTC
TRBV4-2,TRBJ2-3,TRBD2,NA,CASSQERRTGGAADTQYF,TGTGCCAGCAGCCAAGAGAGGCGGACCGGGGGGGCCGCAGATACGCAGTATTTT
TRBV6-5,TRBJ2-7,NA,few,CASSYSKHLPGYEQYF,TGTGCCAGCAGTTACTCGAAACATCTGCCGGGGTACGAGCAGTACTTC
TRBV25-1,TRBJ2-1,TRBD1,many,CASSELWDREGYNEQFF,TGTGCCAGCAGTGAATTATGGGACAGGGAGGGCTACAATGAGCAGTTCTTC
TRBV20-1,TRBJ2-2,NA,few,CSAFRDSNTGELFF,TGCAGTGCTTTCCGGGACTCCAACACCGGGGAGCTGTTTTTT
TRBV5-1,TRBJ2-7,TRBD2,NA,CASSPLAGVQYEQYF,TGCGCCAGCAGCCCACTAGCGGGAGTACAATACGAGCAGTACTTC
TRBV12-3/TRBV12-4,TRBJ2-1,TRBD2,NA,CASSPAGGSAEQFF,TGTGCCAGCAGCCCAGCGGGAGGGTCCGCCGAGCAGTTCTTC
TRBV7-9,TRBJ1-2,NA,NA,CASSSRTDANYGYTF,TGTGCCAGCAGCTCCCGGACCGACGCTAACTATGGCTACACCTTC
TRBV18,TRBJ1-6,NA,NA,CASSLTTRLLALHF,TGTGCCAGCTCTCTTACGACTCGCCTGTTAGCCCTCCACTTT
TRBV11-2,TRBJ2-7,NA,few,CASSPLFRGDEQYF,TGTGCCAGCAGCCCACTTTTCAGGGGCGACGAGCAGTACTTC
TRBV15,TRBJ2-1,TRBD1,NA,CASRDRGMTATDNEQFF,TGTGCCAGCCGGGACAGGGGGATGACGGCTACCGACAATGAGCAGTTCTTC
TRBV9,TRBJ2-2,NA,few,CASSFGRSRPTGELFF,TGTGCCAGCAGCTTTGGTCGTAGTCGACCCACCGGGGAGCTGTTTTTT
TRBV11-3,TRBJ1-1,NA,NA,CASSLAVAKNTEAFF,TGTGCCAGCAGCTTAGCAGTAGCGAAGAACACTGAAGCTTTCTTT
TRBV5-1,TRBJ2-7,NA,NA,CASSFPNNEQYF,TGCGCCAGCAGCTTTCCGAACAACGAGCAGTACTTC
TRBV6-6,TRBJ1-1,NA,NA,CASSETREREAFF,TGTGCCAGCAGCGAAACCCGGGAAAGGGAAGCTTTCTTT
TRBV15,TRBJ2-2,NA,NA,CATSAQVNTGELFF,TGTGCCACCAGCGCACAGGTAAACACCGGGGAGCTGTTTTTT
TRBV29-1,TRBJ2-7,NA,many,CSVEALGTQYF,TGCAGCGTTGAAGCCCTGGGGACTCAGTACTTC
TRBV24-1,TRBJ2-2,TRBD1,few,CATSELGQPGELFF,TGTGCCACCAGTGAGTTGGGACAGCCCGGGGAGCTGTTTTTT
TRBV6-2/TRBV6-3,TRBJ2-2,TRBD1,NA,CASSYVRGLRPLSTGELFF,TGTGCCAGCAGTTATGTCAGGGGGCTCCGTCCCCTTTCCACCGGGGAGCTGTTTTTT
TRBV3-1,TRBJ2-3,NA,NA,CASSQESPGRQYF,TGTGCCAGCAGCCAAGAATCTCCCGGAAGGCAGTATTTT
TRBV12-3/TRBV12-4,TRBJ2-7,NA,NA,CASSFAPLYEQYF,TGTGCCAGCAGTTTCGCCCCCCTTTACGAGCAGTACTTC
TRBV20-1,TRBJ2-3,NA,few,CSARDWTDTQYF,TGCAGTGCTAGAGATTGGACAGATACGCAGTATTTT
TRBV5-1,TRBJ1-2,NA,NA,CASSDPARDYGYTF,TGCGCCAGCAGCGACCCAGCCAGGGACTATGGCTACACCTTC
TRBV20-1,TRBJ2-1,TRBD2,NA,CSPERGGRYEQFF,TGCAGTCCCGAGCGGGGGGGCCGTTATGAGCAGTTCTTC
TRBV20-1,TRBJ1-2,NA,few,CSASAPANYGYTF,TGCAGTGCTAGTGCCCCAGCTAACTATGGCTACACCTTC
TRBV15,TRBJ1-6,TRBD1,NA,CATRRGQTNNSPLHF,TGTGCCACCAGAAGGGGACAGACAAATAATTCACCCCTCCACTTT
TRBV5-1,TRBJ2-3,NA,NA,CASSLGRTSLTDTQYF,TGCGCCAGCAGCTTGGGACGGACGTCATTGACAGATACGCAGTATTTT
TRBV11-2,TRBJ2-4,TRBD2,NA,CASSLGLGSGSLGAKNIQYF,TGTGCCAGCAGCTTAGGCCTGGGTAGCGGGAGCCTCGGAGCCAAAAACATTCAGTACTTC
TRBV18,TRBJ1-5,NA,few,CASSPYRYNQPQHF,TGTGCCAGCTCACCGTACAGGTACAATCAGCCCCAGCATTTT